The rows below give T cell receptor beta chains drawn from one sample of a study of T-cell reconstitution after alpha-beta-depleted transplantation in children. TCRdb recomputed calls from the PCR reads with MiXCR, one row per CDR3 protein. Among a few hundred thousand distinct CDR3 sequences listed, about 12% were seen once. Specimen: PBMCs from the stem cell graft donor, collected from the stem cell graft. Source of these receptors: a human donor who donated a stem cell graft to a child with combined immunodeficiency. CDR3s include the opening cysteine and the closing phenylalanine or tryptophan. A D gene is named only where the DNA matches it firmly. Only part of the rows carry a size: once, few, many, or a class if the clone is expanded.

j_call,clone_size,d_call,v_call,cdr3_aa,cdr3_nt
TRBJ2-2,many,NA,TRBV7-2,CASSFHTATNTGELFF,TGTGCCAGCAGCTTTCATACGGCTACGAACACCGGGGAGCTGTTTTTT
TRBJ2-1,NA,NA,TRBV12-3/TRBV12-4,CASKGPLGFEQFF,TGTGCCAGCAAAGGTCCCCTGGGCTTTGAGCAGTTCTTC
TRBJ2-7,NA,NA,TRBV25-1,CASRVLPSYEQYF,TGTGCCAGCCGTGTCCTCCCCTCCTACGAGCAGTACTTC
TRBJ2-7,many,TRBD1,TRBV7-9,CASSTGTGVYEQYF,TGTGCCAGCAGCACCGGGACAGGGGTTTACGAGCAGTACTTC
TRBJ2-3,few,NA,TRBV29-1,CSVAGRAADTQYF,TGCAGCGTTGCCGGCAGGGCCGCAGATACGCAGTATTTT
TRBJ2-7,NA,TRBD1,TRBV30,CAWSVLPSTGGLLYF,TGTGCCTGGAGTGTGCTCCCGTCGACAGGGGGGCTTCTGTACTTC
TRBJ2-4,NA,TRBD1,TRBV2,CASSELGGQVNIQYF,TGTGCCAGCAGTGAATTGGGGGGACAGGTGAACATTCAGTACTTC
TRBJ2-2,few,TRBD1,TRBV10-3,CAISESRGQDNTGELFF,TGTGCCATCAGTGAGTCGAGGGGACAGGACAACACCGGGGAGCTGTTTTTT
TRBJ2-5,few,NA,TRBV4-3,CASSQGNLGETQYF,TGCGCCAGCAGCCAAGGGAATTTAGGAGAGACCCAGTACTTC
TRBJ2-7,few,NA,TRBV5-1,CASSLGGIEGYEQYF,TGCGCCAGCAGCTTGGGGGGAATCGAAGGTTACGAGCAGTACTTC
TRBJ1-6,NA,NA,TRBV10-3,CAISESTVNSPLHF,TGTGCCATCAGTGAGTCGACAGTTAATTCACCCCTCCACTTT
TRBJ2-3,few,TRBD2,TRBV6-1,CAIGTSGRDTQYF,TGTGCCATAGGGACTAGCGGGAGGGATACGCAGTATTTT
TRBJ2-7,NA,NA,TRBV4-2,CASSQEVSRSYEQYF,TGTGCCAGCAGCCAAGAAGTCAGCCGGAGCTACGAGCAGTACTTC
TRBJ2-7,few,NA,TRBV5-1,CASSYINPGYEQYF,TGCGCCAGCAGCTACATAAATCCAGGCTACGAGCAGTACTTC
TRBJ2-3,many,NA,TRBV24-1,CATSDSRQVTDTQYF,TGTGCCACCAGTGATTCCCGACAGGTCACAGATACGCAGTATTTT
TRBJ2-7,many,TRBD1,TRBV29-1,CSVDLTGTGSYEQYF,TGCAGCGTTGACCTCACCGGGACAGGGTCCTACGAGCAGTACTTC
TRBJ2-5,many,NA,TRBV11-2,CASSQPQGGQTQYF,TGTGCCAGCAGCCAACCACAGGGAGGACAGACCCAGTACTTC
TRBJ2-3,many,TRBD2,TRBV5-4,CASRPGTSGITDTQYF,TGTGCCAGCAGGCCTGGGACTAGCGGGATCACAGATACGCAGTATTTT
TRBJ2-6,few,NA,TRBV12-3/TRBV12-4,CASSSTYLRWPSYGANVLTF,TGTGCCAGCAGTTCTACTTACCTAAGATGGCCAAGCTATGGGGCCAACGTCCTGACTTTC
TRBJ2-7,many,TRBD1,TRBV27,CASSQTGTGDYEQYF,TGTGCCAGCAGTCAAACCGGGACAGGGGACTACGAGCAGTACTTC
TRBJ2-5,few,TRBD1,TRBV7-9,CASSRDLQGIQETQYF,TGTGCCAGCAGCCGAGACCTACAGGGGATACAAGAGACCCAGTACTTC
TRBJ2-3,NA,TRBD1,TRBV7-9,CASSFGTGEGDTQYF,TGTGCCAGCAGCTTCGGGACAGGGGAGGGAGATACGCAGTATTTT
TRBJ2-1,NA,TRBD2,TRBV3-1,CASSQSDGTSEVGEQFF,TGTGCCAGCAGCCAAAGTGATGGGACTAGCGAGGTGGGTGAGCAGTTCTTC
TRBJ2-5,many,TRBD1,TRBV2,CASSPGTEQETQYF,TGTGCCAGCAGCCCCGGGACAGAACAAGAGACCCAGTACTTC
TRBJ1-5,NA,NA,TRBV2,CASRGAGAGPYQPQHF,TGTGCCAGCAGAGGAGCTGGGGCAGGGCCCTATCAGCCCCAGCATTTT
TRBJ1-1,NA,NA,TRBV21-1,CASSAGRYTEAFF,TGTGCCAGCAGCGCGGGACGGTACACTGAAGCTTTCTTT
TRBJ2-3,NA,TRBD2,TRBV25-1,CASSDPGTSGRAEDTQYF,TGTGCCAGCAGTGACCCCGGGACTAGCGGGAGGGCCGAAGATACGCAGTATTTT